What follows describes a single TCR beta chain. They ran version v3.0 of the immunoSEQ assay at survey level. Assay used: immunoSEQ multiplex PCR; TCRdb lists only in-frame clones, some missing. The sample includes roughly 38,000 clones, 82% of them seen just once. Germline values: CDR1 SGHRS, CDR2 YFSETQ. This CDR3 is 14 amino acids long. After removal of 4 bases from V and 8 bases from J, the junction contained 7 bases not matched to a gene. This sample was included in a study of long-term antiretroviral therapy in people with HIV. Study-level background: Sampling started about a decade before the 2015 immediate-ART recommendation.

The clonotype comes from a man aged 18-30 years with HIV. Sequenced material: unsorted PBMCs, taken 0.3 years after starting antiretroviral therapy. V and J are TRBV5-1 and TRBJ1-4; 8 nucleotides agree with TRBD1. The CDR3 bases are TGCGCCAGCAGCGTAGGACAGGGCGGAGAAAAACTGTTTTTT. Its translation is CASSVGQGGEKLFF. The whole variable domain, filled in from reference TRBV5-1 and TRBJ1-4, reads KAGVTQTPRYLIKTRGQQVTLSCSPISGHRSVSWYQQTPGQGLQFLFEYFSETQRNKGNFPGRFSGRQFSNSRSEMNVSTLELGDSALYLCASSVGQGGEKLFFGSGTQLSVL.